Each of the 27 T cell receptor beta chains below was sequenced from the same sample in a study of blood T cell repertoires in COVID-19. Only in-frame clones appear in the TCRdb table, and some are missing; sequencing was by immunoSEQ multiplex PCR. The sample lists some 520,000 clones, nearly 90% occurring once. Material for sequencing was peripheral blood. The receptor source for this set is a man younger than 30 with COVID-19, enrolled during active disease.

The count of this clone is one. The chain carries TRBV15 and TRBJ2-1, with D perhaps TRBD2 (5 bases). The CDR3 has 15 amino acids. Germline V gives CDR1 LNHNV, CDR2 YYDKDF (reference sequence). Between the trimmed V and J ends, which lost 1 base and 6 bases, there was a span of 13 bases. The CDR3 DNA sequence: TGTGCCACCAGCAGAGGCACTAGGTCGCTCAATGAGCAGTTCTTC. It translates to CATSRGTRSLNEQFF.

The chain has TRBV7-8 and TRBJ2-3; no clear D. The germline V gene has CDR1 SGHVS and CDR2 FQNEAQ. V was trimmed by 4 bases and J by 0 bases, leaving 17 bases between them. CDR3 size: 17 residues. In DNA form, the CDR3 reads TGTGCCAGCAGCTCGATTCGAGGAGCGAGGAGCACAGATACGCAGTATTTT. This gives the protein CASSSIRGARSTDTQYF.

The genes are TRBV15 and TRBJ1-1, with a weak D call TRBD1 (5 bases). The CDR3 is made up of 15 amino acids. V was clipped by 5 bases and J by 6 bases, with 19 bases between them. Germline CDR1 is LNHNV and CDR2 is YYDKDF (reference sequence). The CDR3 coding sequence is TGTGCCACCAGCCGATATCCCGGAGGGACCGCTGAAGCTTTCTTT. It is translated as CATSRYPGGTAEAFF.

In regard to this clone: The sample has other DNA sequences that encode this CDR3 too. The V and J genes are TRBV11-2 and TRBJ2-7; maybe TRBD2 (7 bases). V lost 1 base and J lost 4, with 11 bases in between. In germline, CDR1 is SGHAT, CDR2 FQNNGV. The CDR3 has 14 residues. In DNA form, the CDR3 reads TGTGCCAGCAGCTTAGTTGGGGGGGCTTACGAGCAGTACTTC. This gives the protein CASSLVGGAYEQYF.

In this sample, this clone turned up a few times. The chain uses TRBV7-9 and TRBJ1-4; the D is unclear. Germline-derived CDR1 and CDR2 are SEHNR and FQNEAQ (reference sequence). Trimming cost V 5 bases and J 8 bases, with 18 bases left between them. The CDR3 has 15 residues. The CDR3 coding sequence is TGTGCCAGCAGCCCTGTCACGGGAGGAGGCGAAAAACTGTTTTTT. This translates into CASSPVTGGGEKLFF.

The rearrangement joins TRBV13 to TRBJ1-6, with D perhaps matching TRBD1 (5 bases). V was cut by 5 bases and J by 6 bases, with 11 bases left in between. Germline V gene lookup returns CDR1 PRHDT and CDR2 FYEKMQ (reference sequence). The CDR3 is 14 amino acids. CDR3 nucleotides: TGTGCCAGCAGCCAGCAGGGTATTAATTCACCCCTCCACTTT. Protein product: CASSQQGINSPLHF. Full variable domain (remainder filled in from reference TRBV13 and TRBJ1-6): AAGVIQSPRHLIKEKRETATLKCYPIPRHDTVYWYQQGPGQDPQFLISFYEKMQSDKGSIPDRFSAQQFSDYHSELNMSSLELGDSALYFCASSQQGINSPLHFGNGTRLTVT.

The chain has TRBV5-4 and TRBJ2-3; D may be TRBD2 (5 bases). In germline, CDR1 is SGHNT, CDR2 YYREEE (reference sequence). The V and J ends lost 4 bases and 6 bases respectively, with 15 bases between them. The CDR3 is 14 amino acids. The DNA of the CDR3 is TGTGCCAGCAGCCCCAAGGGAGCCCCGGATACGCAGTATTTT. Translated, it gives CASSPKGAPDTQYF. The variable domain in full, with the rest retrieved from reference TRBV5-4 and TRBJ2-3, is ETGVTQSPTHLIKTRGQQVTLRCSSQSGHNTVSWYQQALGQGPQFIFQYYREEENGRGNFPPRFSGLQFPNYSSELNVNALELDDSALYLCASSPKGAPDTQYFGPGTRLTVL.

The chain joins TRBV5-5 to TRBJ2-5; D is uncertain. The CDR3 is 14 residues long. With 1 base removed from V and 3 bases from J, the gap between germline ends came to 10 bases. Per germline, CDR1 SGHKS and CDR2 YYEKEE (reference sequence). CDR3 residues: CASSLKAFEETQYF. The CDR3 nucleotides are TGTGCCAGCAGCTTGAAAGCCTTTGAAGAGACCCAGTACTTC. The variable domain in full, with the rest retrieved from reference TRBV5-5 and TRBJ2-5, is DAGVTQSPTHLIKTRGQQVTLRCSPISGHKSVSWYQQVLGQGPQFIFQYYEKEERGRGNFPDRFSARQFPNYSSELNVNALLLGDSALYLCASSLKAFEETQYFGPGTRLLVL.

This chain connects TRBV5-1 to TRBJ2-7; 9 nucleotides agree with TRBD1. Looked up from germline, CDR1 is SGHRS and CDR2 is YFSETQ. The CDR3 is 14 amino acids. V lost 4 bases and J lost 2; bases outside the gene matches: 4. The chain's CDR3 is CASSVGQGPYEQYF. CDR3 DNA sequence: TGCGCCAGCAGCGTCGGACAGGGGCCCTACGAGCAGTACTTC.

V and J are TRBV5-1 and TRBJ2-7; perhaps TRBD2 as D (5 bases). Between the trimmed V and J ends, which lost 1 base and 4 bases, there was a span of 12 bases. Germline-derived CDR1 and CDR2 are SGHRS and YFSETQ. There are 14 residues in the CDR3. DNA of the CDR3: TGCGCCAGCAGCTTGTCGGGGAATCGGTACGAGCAGTACTTC. Its protein is CASSLSGNRYEQYF.

The rearrangement uses TRBV6-5 and TRBJ1-1; weak D call: TRBD1 (6 bases). This CDR3 contains 15 residues. The V and J ends lost 7 bases and 6 bases respectively, with 21 bases between them. Per germline, CDR1 MNHEY and CDR2 SVGAGI. In DNA, the CDR3 is TGTGCCAGCACCGGGAATGGACAGATTCCCTCTGAAGCTTTCTTT. Translation gives CASTGNGQIPSEAFF.

V usage is TRBV6-6 and J usage is TRBJ2-7, with 8 bases aligning to TRBD2. The CDR3 is 13 amino acids. Germline lookup yields CDR1 MNHNY and CDR2 SVGAGI (reference sequence). J lost 1 base, V lost 8 bases, and 4 bases had no gene match. DNA of the CDR3: TGTGCCAGCTTCAGCGGGAGTTCCTACGAGCAGTACTTC. It yields the protein CASFSGSSYEQYF.

The chain combines TRBV10-1 with TRBJ2-4, with D possibly being TRBD1 (6 bases). The CDR3 is made up of 16 amino acids. V was clipped by 2 bases and J by 0 bases, with 11 bases between them. Per the germline V gene, CDR1 is WNHNN and CDR2 is SYGVQD (reference sequence). The DNA for the CDR3 is TGCGCCAGCAGTGAGGTCGGGACACTAGCCAAAAACATTCAGTACTTC. It specifies CASSEVGTLAKNIQYF.

The chain has TRBV3-1 (or the pseudogene TRBV3-2) and TRBJ2-3; TRBD1 is a possible D gene (5 bases). Trimming took off 3 bases at V and 2 bases at J, with 15 bases between the two ends. The CDR3 sequence is 16 residues long. CDR1 LGHDT and CDR2 YNNKEL come from the germline V gene (reference sequence). CDR3 nucleotides: TGTGCCAGCAGCCAGACAGTGGCGGTTGTCACAGATACGCAGTATTTT. Amino acids: CASSQTVAVVTDTQYF.

The rearrangement uses TRBV19 and TRBJ2-5; 8 bases are shared with TRBD1. Germline V gene lookup returns CDR1 LNHDA and CDR2 SQIVND (reference sequence). V gave up 6 bases and J gave up 2 bases; unmatched junction bases: 2. CDR3 length equals 13 residues. CDR3 protein: CASSRTGQETQYF. CDR3 DNA: TGTGCCAGTAGCCGGACAGGGCAAGAGACCCAGTACTTC.

V usage is TRBV5-8 and J usage is TRBJ2-2, with 11 bases that match TRBD2. Germline V gene data show CDR1 as SGHTS and CDR2 as YDEGEE. The J segment lost 6 bases and the V segment lost 0 bases, leaving 10 bases of the junction unmatched. This CDR3 spans 18 amino acids. As DNA, the CDR3 is TGTGCCAGCAGCTTGGCACTAGCGGGAGTTTACAGGTCCGGGGAGCTGTTTTTT. Amino acids: CASSLALAGVYRSGELFF.

The chain joins TRBV5-1 to TRBJ1-4, with D perhaps matching TRBD1 (6 bases). The CDR3 length is 13 residues. V lost 5 bases and J 8 bases, leaving 13 bases between the germline ends. Germline CDR1 and CDR2: SGHRS and YFSETQ. Here the CDR3 reads CASSSSGQEKLFF. CDR3 sequence (DNA): TGCGCCAGCAGTTCTTCCGGACAGGAAAAACTGTTTTTT.

The genes are TRBV18 and TRBJ1-6, with 8 bases that match TRBD1. The CDR3 has 15 residues. With V trimmed by 3 bases and J by 7 bases, 5 bases remained unmatched. Germline V lookup: CDR1 KGHSH, CDR2 LQKENI. The CDR3 here is CASSPPQGANSPLHF. Written as DNA, the CDR3 is TGTGCCAGCTCACCTCCTCAGGGGGCAAATTCACCCCTCCACTTT.

The chain recombines TRBV28 with TRBJ1-2; 9 bases agree with TRBD1. Losses at the gene ends were 6 bases for V and 5 bases for J; bases not matched to a gene: 19. Per germline, CDR1 MDHEN and CDR2 SYDVKM. CDR3 length: 18 amino acids. In nucleotides, the CDR3 is TGTGCCAGCAGCCTACCACCAGGACAGGGGACGGGGGAATATGGCTACACCTTC. Translated: CASSLPPGQGTGEYGYTF.

The chain recombines TRBV11-3 with TRBJ1-5; 7 positions match TRBD1. The CDR3 runs 19 residues. From germline, CDR1 is SGHNT and CDR2 YENEEA. V was pared by 1 base and J by 3 bases, with 15 bases of the junction left unmatched. The CDR3: CASSLGTPKPRGVNQPQHF. As DNA, the CDR3 is TGTGCCAGCAGCTTAGGGACCCCAAAGCCCAGGGGGGTCAATCAGCCCCAGCATTTT.

V gene TRBV29-1 combines with J gene TRBJ1-5; 12 nucleotides agree with TRBD1. Germline loops: CDR1 SQVTM, CDR2 ANQGSEA. The CDR3 length is 17 residues. V shed 8 bases, J shed 0 bases, and the junction held 11 bases outside the gene matches. CDR3 nucleotide sequence: TGCAGCATCCCATGGGACAGGGGGCTTCATAGCAATCAGCCCCAGCATTTT. As protein: CSIPWDRGLHSNQPQHF. Drawing the rest from reference TRBV29-1 and TRBJ1-5, the complete variable domain is SAVISQKPSRDICQRGTSLTIQCQVDSQVTMMFWYRQQPGQSLTLIATANQGSEATYESGFVIDKFPISRPNLTFSTLTVSNMSPEDSSIYLCSIPWDRGLHSNQPQHFGDGTRLSIL.

The CDR3 here is CASSFQGSLYNEQFF. The DNA of the CDR3 is TGCGCCAGCAGCTTTCAGGGGAGCCTTTACAATGAGCAGTTCTTC. The rearrangement uses TRBV5-1 and TRBJ2-1, with D tentatively TRBD1 (6 bases). Trimming cost V 2 bases and J 4 bases, with 13 bases left between them. Per the germline V gene, CDR1 is SGHRS and CDR2 is YFSETQ. The CDR3 spans 15 residues. Full variable domain (missing parts from reference TRBV5-1 and TRBJ2-1): KAGVTQTPRYLIKTRGQQVTLSCSPISGHRSVSWYQQTPGQGLQFLFEYFSETQRNKGNFPGRFSGRQFSNSRSEMNVSTLELGDSALYLCASSFQGSLYNEQFFGPGTRLTVL.

The chain couples TRBV5-1 to TRBJ2-1, with 10 nucleotides matching TRBD2. Unmatched junction bases numbered 10, after V lost 5 bases and J lost 8 bases. CDR3 length equals 15 residues. Germline CDR1 reads SGHRS; CDR2 reads YFSETQ. The CDR3 region is CASRSSGSPMDEQFF. The DNA for the CDR3 is TGCGCCAGCAGATCTAGCGGGAGCCCAATGGATGAGCAGTTCTTC.

CDR3: CASSQGQGPLGYTF. DNA of the CDR3: TGCGCCAGCAGCCAAGGACAGGGACCCCTTGGCTACACCTTC. This chain connects TRBV5-1 to TRBJ1-2, with 8 positions matching TRBD1. Trimming took 4 bases from V and 7 from J; bases not matched to a gene: 9. Germline V gene lookup returns CDR1 SGHRS and CDR2 YFSETQ. This CDR3 contains 14 residues.

The gene calls are TRBV3-1 (or the pseudogene TRBV3-2) and TRBJ2-3; D gene uncertain. The CDR3 spans 14 residues. Looked up from germline, CDR1 is LGHDT and CDR2 is YNNKEL (reference sequence). V dropped 4 bases and J dropped 4 bases, with 12 bases sitting between them. The CDR3 here is CASSLRGVADTQYF. The CDR3 DNA reads TGTGCCAGCAGCCTCCGCGGAGTAGCAGATACGCAGTATTTT.

The rearrangement uses TRBV19 and TRBJ1-2; the D is unclear. Trimming took off 3 bases at V and 3 bases at J, with 14 bases between the two ends. CDR3 size: 15 residues. CDR1 is LNHDA, CDR2 SQIVND, per germline (reference sequence). CDR3 in DNA: TGTGCCAGTAGTATCTCAAGGGCGGGAGACTATGGCTACACCTTC. Residues: CASSISRAGDYGYTF.

This chain links TRBV19 with TRBJ2-1, with TRBD2 identical over 8 bases. The germline V gene encodes CDR1 LNHDA and CDR2 SQIVND (reference sequence). CDR3 length: 15 amino acids. The V segment lost 4 bases and the J segment 3 bases; nucleotides outside the gene matches: 5. CDR3 sequence: CASSSSGVSYNEQFF. CDR3 sequence (DNA): TGTGCCAGTAGTAGTAGCGGGGTCAGCTACAATGAGCAGTTCTTC.